Detailed here is one T cell receptor (beta chain). As yet, its antigen is unknown. The data were taken from a study of cytomegalovirus exposure and HLA in healthy donors. In germline, CDR1 is SNHLY, CDR2 FYNNEI. The CDR3 length is 17 residues. With 5 bases removed from V and 5 bases from J, the gap between germline ends came to 23 bases. PCR used 60 Vbeta primers and 13 Jbeta primers. Using immunoSEQ multiplex PCR, the repertoire was profiled, and TCRdb retains in-frame clones only, with some absent. The sample lists approximately 200,000 clones, around 77% occurring once. Notes on the study in general: A later analysis showed HLA-associated TCR beta chains outstripping equally common others in clonal expansion.

The genes are TRBV2 and TRBJ2-3; the D gene is possibly TRBD1 (5 bases). Sequencing was done on a sample of PBMCs. This TCR came from a man aged 25-45 years in good health and CMV-seronegative. CDR3 in amino acids: CASSKRGSRASGDTQYF. CDR3 DNA sequence: TGTGCCAGCAGTAAAAGAGGTAGCAGGGCCTCGGGAGATACGCAGTATTTT.